The 5 T cell receptor beta chains presented below share a single source sample, sequenced in a study of T cell changes during pregnancy in multiple sclerosis. Clones were read by immunoSEQ multiplex PCR, and TCRdb kept only the in-frame ones, dropping some. The sample carries under 70,000 clones, roughly 91% recorded once. The specimen comprised peripheral blood, sampled in the third trimester of pregnancy. These TCRs come from a female donor in good health, enrolled as a control in a pregnancy study.

In this sample, this clone turned up once. CDR3 residues: CASSLARDPLSTDTQYF. CDR3 sequence (DNA): TGTGCCAGCAGCTTAGCGCGGGACCCCCTTAGCACAGATACGCAGTATTTT. The J gene is TRBJ2-3, the V gene TRBV7-8, with D tentatively TRBD2 (6 bases). The CDR3 runs 17 residues. The germline gives CDR1 SGHVS, CDR2 FQNEAQ. Trimming left V 0 bases short and J 0 bases short, with 13 bases between.

V is TRBV2 and J is TRBJ2-3; a weak D match, TRBD2 (7 bases). This CDR3 is built from 12 residues. Germline V lookup: CDR1 SNHLY, CDR2 FYNNEI. The V gene lost 8 bases and the J gene lost 5 bases, with 11 bases spanning the gap. CDR3 residues: CASEGGIDTQYF. CDR3 bases: TGTGCCAGCGAGGGGGGGATAGATACGCAGTATTTT.

This clone was seen once. J is TRBJ2-4 and V is TRBV28; 8 bases are shared with TRBD1. The CDR3 has 16 amino acids. The germline gives CDR1 MDHEN, CDR2 SYDVKM. J lost 0 bases, V lost 5 bases, and 6 bases had no gene match. CDR3 sequence (DNA): TGTGCCAGCAGTGGACAGGGAAGACTAGCCAAAAACATTCAGTACTTC. Protein: CASSGQGRLAKNIQYF.

The chain has TRBV29-1 and TRBJ1-3, with unresolved D. The CDR3 runs to 11 residues. V lost 6 bases and J lost 1, with 4 bases in between. In germline, CDR1 is SQVTM, CDR2 ANQGSEA. CDR3 coding DNA: TGCAGCGTCTTATCTGGAAACACCATATATTTT. Residues: CSVLSGNTIYF. Drawing the rest from reference TRBV29-1 and TRBJ1-3, the complete variable domain is SAVISQKPSRDICQRGTSLTIQCQVDSQVTMMFWYRQQPGQSLTLIATANQGSEATYESGFVIDKFPISRPNLTFSTLTVSNMSPEDSSIYLCSVLSGNTIYFGEGSWLTVV.

J is TRBJ2-3 and V is TRBV19; D possibly corresponds to TRBD2 (5 bases). CDR1 is LNHDA, CDR2 SQIVND, per germline (reference sequence). This CDR3 has 12 residues. The V gene lost 1 base and the J gene lost 6 bases, with 5 bases spanning the gap. The CDR3 DNA reads TGTGCCAGTAGTATAGGAGGGGATACGCAGTATTTT. This codes for CASSIGGDTQYF.